Listed below are T cell receptor beta chains from one sample, sequenced in a study of T cells in tuberculosis. Produced via immunoSEQ multiplex PCR; TCRdb's table is partial and in-frame only. The sample lists around 35,000 clones; 75% to 95% were seen once. The sample in question was PBMCs, obtained at tuberculosis diagnosis. Receptor source: an adult with tuberculosis. CDR3s leave out the opening cysteine and the closing phenylalanine or tryptophan. A D gene is named only where the DNA matches it firmly.

j_call v_call d_call cdr3_aa
TRBJ1-2 TRBV28 TRBD1 ASSLGGTGMAYGYT
TRBJ2-5 TRBV30 NA AWSQGLQETQY
TRBJ2-1 TRBV9 TRBD2 ASSVDSGAIVEQF
TRBJ1-5 TRBV6-5 TRBD1 ASSSDRAGQPQH
TRBJ1-6 TRBV30 NA AWGPGFDNSPLH
TRBJ1-5 TRBV5-1 NA ASSSGPSNQPQH
TRBJ1-1 TRBV7-8 NA ASSPKGLPTEAF
TRBJ2-3 TRBV7-3 NA ASSLTPSADTQY
TRBJ2-3 TRBV6-1 NA ASSELTGRTTDTQY
TRBJ2-1 TRBV4-3 NA ASSQDPPTGYNEQF
TRBJ2-1 TRBV5-4 NA ASSLGQGNEQF
TRBJ2-1 TRBV12-5 NA ASGLRQGTKLYEQF
TRBJ1-1 TRBV6-5 NA ASSYQGNTEAF
TRBJ1-2 TRBV4-3 TRBD1 ASSQDLSPQPGGHGYT
TRBJ2-5 TRBV9 TRBD1 ASSVEGGWETQY
TRBJ1-5 TRBV5-1 TRBD1 ASSLGGQGTNQPQH
TRBJ1-2 TRBV5-1 TRBD1 ASQAAGGVIYGYT
TRBJ2-2 TRBV19 NA ASTHRVTGTYRELF
TRBJ2-2 TRBV5-5 NA ASSSGDAVTGELF